This T cell receptor (beta chain) is drawn from a study of blood T cell repertoires in COVID-19 (dated by TCRdb to about 2020). About the investigation overall: The collaborator samples originated in the United States, Italy and Spain and spanned the acute and convalescent phases of COVID-19. The material from the prospective study consisted of cDNA or gDNA derived from T cells, B-cell-depleted T cells, or PBMCs. The dataset comprised deeply sampled blood TCRbeta repertoires from subjects exposed to, actively infected with, or recovered from COVID-19. The repertoires were released in a freely available public database intended as a resource for research on the immune response to SARS-CoV-2. The samples were drawn from the first 160 participants of the ongoing ImmuneRACE study and from 950 to 1,500 subjects provided by 6 global collaborators. Nearly every sample came with metadata listing a de-identified subject ID, COVID-19 status, age in years and sex. Where available, HLA class I and class II types were obtained from metadata supplied by the sample provider rather than from assay-based typing.

TCRbeta CDR3 regions were amplified from genomic DNA using the immunoSEQ Assay, a bias-controlled multiplex PCR. The original methods were these. The number of nucleated cells in each sample was estimated by amplification of reference gene primers within the assay. Sequence reads were collapsed and filtered to measure the absolute abundance of every unique TCRbeta CDR3 rearrangement. For each sample, productive Simpson clonality was calculated as the square root of Simpson's diversity index over productive rearrangements. Not all clones reach the TCRdb copy of this immuneACCESS table, which keeps in-frame sequences only. Checked studies attribute under half of the gap to unresolved V genes and leave the rest unexplained. V and J calls plus clone size are reproduced from that table; the DNA served to infer D and trimming. For this sample there are about 52,000 clones; roughly 88% appear just once. The ten most abundant clones make up roughly 24% of the sample.

Regarding this clone: Its antigen is unknown. Per-base qualities were not stored, and no clone one base away is much larger.

The research as a whole found: How much clinical and demographic metadata was included differed by source and by participant, and the metadata was provided uncurated.

V and J are trimmed by 5 bases and 9 bases, and the gene matches miss 12 bases of the junction. Taken from cysteine to phenylalanine, the CDR3 has 17 residues. The only DNA kept is the CDR3, 51 bases in frame from the first base. In the germline V gene, CDR1 corresponds to SGHTA and CDR2 to FQGTGA. The collaborating institutions used their own protocols to collect whole blood in K2EDTA tubes. Collaborator samples were shipped for TCRbeta analysis as frozen whole blood, isolated PBMCs, or DNA extracted from either sample type. Recombination connected TRBV7-3 to TRBJ2-1, and TRBD2 aligns with 14 junction nucleotides. This clonotype was obtained from a woman older than 75 with acute or convalescent COVID-19. Material: peripheral blood. CDR3 reads: CASSPVTSGRVRGEQFF. The DNA sequence is as follows: TGTGCCAGCAGCCCCGTGACTAGCGGGAGGGTCCGGGGTGAGCAGTTCTTC.